The T cell receptor (beta chain) under discussion was sequenced for a study of glioma-infiltrating T cells after dendritic cell vaccination. Germline V gives CDR1 SGHTA, CDR2 FQGNSA. V lost 1 base and J lost 0, with 10 bases in between. The CDR3 covers 16 residues. General observations from the study: Survival was not directly related to TCR clonality in these patients.

Time point described: after dendritic cell vaccination, including at tumor progression/relapse. Worth noting for this clone: The antigen remains unidentified.

Profiling relied on immunoSEQ multiplex PCR, and the TCRdb table lists in-frame clones only, not all of them. The sample lists approximately 62,000 clones, roughly nine tenths occurring once. The rearrangement links TRBV7-2 to TRBJ2-4, with D possibly matching TRBD2 (5 bases). Material: blood, obtained after dendritic cell vaccination. The clonotype originates from a human donor with glioblastoma. Written as DNA, the CDR3 is TGTGCCAGCAGCTTAGAGGTGGGAGTAGCCAAAAACATTCAGTACTTC. Protein sequence: CASSLEVGVAKNIQYF.